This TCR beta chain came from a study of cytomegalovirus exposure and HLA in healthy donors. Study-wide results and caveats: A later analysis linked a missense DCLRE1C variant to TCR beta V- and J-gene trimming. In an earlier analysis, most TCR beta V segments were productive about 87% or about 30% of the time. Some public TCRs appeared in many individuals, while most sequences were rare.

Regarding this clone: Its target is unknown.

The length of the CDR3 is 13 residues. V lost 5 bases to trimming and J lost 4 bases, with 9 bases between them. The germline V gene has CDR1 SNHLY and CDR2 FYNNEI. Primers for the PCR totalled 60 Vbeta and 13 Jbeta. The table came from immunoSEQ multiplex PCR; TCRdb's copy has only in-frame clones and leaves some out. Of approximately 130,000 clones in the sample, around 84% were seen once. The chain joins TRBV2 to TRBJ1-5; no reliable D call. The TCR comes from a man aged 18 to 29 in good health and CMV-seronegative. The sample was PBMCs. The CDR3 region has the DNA TGTGCCAGCAGTCGGGTTCAGAATCAGCCCCAGCATTTT. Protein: CASSRVQNQPQHF.